Presented here are 9 T cell receptor beta chains from one specimen sequenced in a study of T cell repertoires in cytomegalovirus infection. Their recognized antigens are unknown. TCRdb used MiXCR to reprocess the reads, holding one entry per CDR3 protein. The sample comprises around 800,000 distinct CDR3 sequences, approximately 30% of which are singletons, and around 11% rests with the top ten. Sequenced material: cultured CD8+ T cells from PBMCs, taken from culture after CMV antigen stimulation. The source is a human donor in good health (CMV status not recorded). Some clones in this sample may be carry-over from other donors' samples.

The chain recombines TRBV6-5 with TRBJ2-7; TRBD2 might be the D (6 bases). Germline V gene sequence: CDR1 MNHEY, CDR2 SVGAGI. Deletions cut 4 bases from V and 0 bases from J, with 10 bases between. The CDR3 is 14 residues long. The CDR3 bases are TGTGCCAGCAGTTCCTTGGGGGGCTCCTACGAGCAGTACGTC. Amino acid sequence: CASSSLGGSYEQYV.

The table lists this clonotype with a few counts. V gene TRBV19 combines with J gene TRBJ2-7, with unresolved D. Between the trimmed V and J ends, which lost 6 bases and 4 bases, there was a span of 13 bases. Germline lookup yields CDR1 LNHDA and CDR2 SQIVND (reference sequence). The CDR3 is 13 residues long. CDR3 nucleotides: TGTGCCAGTAGCCCCGTGGCCTTTTACGAGCAGTACTTC. It codes for CASSPVAFYEQYF.

The V gene is TRBV7-9, the J gene TRBJ2-1; 8 positions match TRBD2. The CDR3 consists of 16 residues. After removal of 8 bases from V and 5 bases from J, the junction contained 14 bases not matched to a gene. Germline CDR1 reads SEHNR; CDR2 reads FQNEAQ (reference sequence). DNA for the CDR3: TGTGCCAGCGGCCCAAAATTTGGGACTAGAAACAATGAGCAGTTCTTC. Amino acid sequence: CASGPKFGTRNNEQFF. Full variable domain (rest looked up from reference TRBV7-9 and TRBJ2-1): DTGVSQNPRHKITKRGQNVTFRCDPISEHNRLYWYRQTLGQGPEFLTYFQNEAQLEKSRLLSDRFSAERPKGSFSTLEIQRTEQGDSAMYLCASGPKFGTRNNEQFFGPGTRLTVL.

V and J are TRBV9 and TRBJ2-7, with D perhaps matching TRBD1 (5 bases). The CDR3 runs 14 residues. Germline values: CDR1 SGDLS, CDR2 YYNGEE. V shed 0 bases and J shed 3 bases, with 10 bases lying between them. The CDR3 sequence is CASSVGQTRYEQYF. The CDR3 DNA sequence: TGTGCCAGCAGCGTAGGACAGACCCGCTACGAGCAGTACTTC.

This clonotype has just a few counts. The chain couples TRBV6-1 to TRBJ2-7; unclear D gene. CDR3 length equals 14 residues. Germline CDR1 and CDR2: MNHNS and SASEGT. Trimming pared 3 bases from V and 1 base from J, leaving 10 bases between. The CDR3 here is CASSDREFSYEQYF. The CDR3 DNA reads as TGTGCCAGCAGTGACCGCGAGTTTTCCTACGAGCAGTACTTC.

This clonotype was picked up a small number of times. J is TRBJ1-4 and V is TRBV4-1; D is undetermined. V gave up 1 base and J gave up 0 bases, with 12 bases separating them. CDR3 length: 17 residues. Per germline, CDR1 MGHRA and CDR2 YSYEKL. CDR3 bases: TGCGCCAGCAGCCAAGCTAACGCGGGGACAACTAATGAAAAACTGTTTTTT. Its protein product is CASSQANAGTTNEKLFF.

The sample holds a few counts of this clonotype. The chain recombines TRBV20-1 with TRBJ1-1, with unresolved D. The V end was cut by 1 base, the J end by 1 base, with 7 bases between. The CDR3 totals 13 residues. Germline-derived CDR1 and CDR2 are DFQATT and SNEGSKA (reference sequence). The CDR3 DNA sequence: TGCAGTGCTAGAGGGCGGACGAACACTGAAGCTTTCTTT. This gives the protein CSARGRTNTEAFF.

The gene calls are TRBV19 and TRBJ2-1; 12 bases match TRBD1. The CDR3 consists of 20 residues. Germline CDR1 and CDR2: LNHDA and SQIVND (reference sequence). Trimming removed 4 bases from V and 6 bases from J; junction bases left unmatched: 19. CDR3 bases: TGTGCCAGTAGTAAAGTAGGGTGGGACAGGGGGCCTAATTGGGGCAATGAGCAGTTCTTC. Its translation: CASSKVGWDRGPNWGNEQFF.

This chain connects TRBV19 to TRBJ2-1; D gene unclear. V was shortened by 1 base and J by 5 bases, with 9 bases between the two germline ends. This CDR3 is 14 amino acids long. Germline CDR1 and CDR2: LNHDA and SQIVND (reference sequence). CDR3 amino acids: CASSIGGWDNEQFF. CDR3 nucleotide sequence: TGTGCCAGTAGTATAGGAGGTTGGGACAATGAGCAGTTCTTC.